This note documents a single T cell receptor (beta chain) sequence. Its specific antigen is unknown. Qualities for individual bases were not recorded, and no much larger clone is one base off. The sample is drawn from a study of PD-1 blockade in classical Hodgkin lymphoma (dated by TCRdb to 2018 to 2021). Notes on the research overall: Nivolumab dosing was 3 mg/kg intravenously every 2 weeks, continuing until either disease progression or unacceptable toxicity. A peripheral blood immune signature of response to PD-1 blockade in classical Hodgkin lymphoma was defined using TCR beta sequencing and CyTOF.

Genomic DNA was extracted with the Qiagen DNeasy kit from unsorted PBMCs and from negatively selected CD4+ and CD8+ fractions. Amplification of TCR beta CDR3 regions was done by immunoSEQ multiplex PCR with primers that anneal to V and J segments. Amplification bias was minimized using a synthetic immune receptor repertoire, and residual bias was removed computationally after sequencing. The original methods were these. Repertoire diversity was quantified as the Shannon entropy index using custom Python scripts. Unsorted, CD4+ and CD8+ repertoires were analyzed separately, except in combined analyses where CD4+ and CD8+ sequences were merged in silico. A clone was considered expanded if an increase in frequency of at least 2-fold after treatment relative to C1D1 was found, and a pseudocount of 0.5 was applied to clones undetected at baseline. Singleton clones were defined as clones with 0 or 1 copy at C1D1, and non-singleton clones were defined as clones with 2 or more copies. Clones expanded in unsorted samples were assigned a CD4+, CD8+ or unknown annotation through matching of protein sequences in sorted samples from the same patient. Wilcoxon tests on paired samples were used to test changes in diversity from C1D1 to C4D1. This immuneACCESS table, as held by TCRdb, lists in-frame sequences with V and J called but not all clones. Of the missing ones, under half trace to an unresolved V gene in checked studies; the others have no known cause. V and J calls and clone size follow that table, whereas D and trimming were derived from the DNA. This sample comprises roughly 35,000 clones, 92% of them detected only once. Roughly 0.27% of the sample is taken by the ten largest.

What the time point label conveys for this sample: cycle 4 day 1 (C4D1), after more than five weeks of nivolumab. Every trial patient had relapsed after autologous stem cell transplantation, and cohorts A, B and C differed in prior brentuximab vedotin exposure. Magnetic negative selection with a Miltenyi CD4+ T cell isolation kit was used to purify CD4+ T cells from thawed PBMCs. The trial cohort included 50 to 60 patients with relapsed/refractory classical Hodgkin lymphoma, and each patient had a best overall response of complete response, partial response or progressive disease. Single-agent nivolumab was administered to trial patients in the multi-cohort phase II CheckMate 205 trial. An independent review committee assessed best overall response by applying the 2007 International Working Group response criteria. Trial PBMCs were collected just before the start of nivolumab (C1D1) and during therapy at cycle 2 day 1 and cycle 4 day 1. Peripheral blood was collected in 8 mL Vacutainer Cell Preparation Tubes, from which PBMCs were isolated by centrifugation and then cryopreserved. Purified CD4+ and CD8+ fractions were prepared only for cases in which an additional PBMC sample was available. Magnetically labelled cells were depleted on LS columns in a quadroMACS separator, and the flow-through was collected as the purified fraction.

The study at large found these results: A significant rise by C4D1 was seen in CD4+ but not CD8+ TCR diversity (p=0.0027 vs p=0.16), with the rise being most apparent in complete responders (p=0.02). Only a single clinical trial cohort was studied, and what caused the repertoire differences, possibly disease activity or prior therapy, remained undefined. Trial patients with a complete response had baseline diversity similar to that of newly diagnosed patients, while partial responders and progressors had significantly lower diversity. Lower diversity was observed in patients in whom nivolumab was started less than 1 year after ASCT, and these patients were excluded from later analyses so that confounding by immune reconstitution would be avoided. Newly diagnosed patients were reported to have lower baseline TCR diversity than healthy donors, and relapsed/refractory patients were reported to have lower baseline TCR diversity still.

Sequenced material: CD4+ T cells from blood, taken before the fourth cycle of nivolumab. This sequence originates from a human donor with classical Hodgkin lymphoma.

This receptor has the CDR3 CASSLFLAGEGKPYEQYF. The DNA is TGTGCCAGCAGCTTGTTCCTAGCGGGAGAGGGGAAACCCTACGAGCAGTACTTC. The rearranged chain carries TRBV11-2 and TRBJ2-7, with 10 bases in between that match TRBD2. Trimming accounts for 3 bases at V and 2 bases at J, while the number of junction bases matched to no gene is 13. CDR1 and CDR2, looked up from the germline V gene, are SGHAT and FQNNGV. The cysteine opens and the phenylalanine closes a CDR3 of 18 amino acids. Of all the DNA, just the CDR3 is kept, 54 bases in frame from base 1.